The 32 T cell receptor beta chains below come from one sample, sequenced in a study of PD-1 blockade in classical Hodgkin lymphoma. No patient escaped relapse after autologous stem cell transplantation, and brentuximab vedotin exposure varied. The data were produced by immunoSEQ multiplex PCR, yet TCRdb's version contains in-frame clones alone and is incomplete. The data hold some 100,000 clones, with 80% to 95% observed a single time. Sequenced material: peripheral blood mononuclear cells (PBMCs), taken at baseline. Source of these receptors: a human donor with classical Hodgkin lymphoma.

This chain joins TRBV5-1 and TRBJ2-7; 7 bases map to TRBD2. The germline gives CDR1 SGHRS, CDR2 YFSETQ. J lost 0 bases, V lost 7 bases, and 7 bases had no gene match. This CDR3 is built from 14 residues. The CDR3 spells CASRGEAVSYEQYF. CDR3 sequence (DNA): TGCGCCAGCCGGGGGGAGGCAGTCTCCTACGAGCAGTACTTC.

For the CDR3, the DNA is TGTGCCAGCAGAGGACAGGCGCCTTGGCGGGGCTACACCTTC. It translates to CASRGQAPWRGYTF. The chain combines TRBV2 with TRBJ1-2, with 7 bases identical to TRBD1. This CDR3 spans 14 amino acids. CDR1 SNHLY and CDR2 FYNNEI come from the germline V gene. Trimming at V came to 6 bases and at J to 8 bases, leaving 12 bases not matched to a gene.

The V and J genes are TRBV5-1 and TRBJ2-3, with 13 positions matching TRBD2. The CDR3 has 19 residues. In germline, CDR1 is SGHRS, CDR2 YFSETQ. With 1 base clipped from V and 2 bases from J, the junction kept 10 bases outside the gene matches. The DNA for the CDR3 is TGCGCCAGCAGCTTGCCCTCACTAGCGGGAGGGCCGCTCACAGATACGCAGTATTTT. Translated: CASSLPSLAGGPLTDTQYF.

The chain is built from TRBV14 and TRBJ2-7; the match to TRBD2 covers 12 bases. The CDR3 sequence is 16 residues long. Per the germline V gene, CDR1 is SGHDN and CDR2 is FVKESK. Trimming at V came to 1 base and at J to 2 bases, leaving 3 bases not matched to a gene. CDR3 amino acids: CASSQGPSGRAYEQYF. In DNA, the CDR3 is TGTGCCAGCAGCCAAGGCCCTAGCGGGAGGGCCTACGAGCAGTACTTC. The variable domain in full, with the rest retrieved from reference TRBV14 and TRBJ2-7, is EAGVTQFPSHSVIEKGQTVTLRCDPISGHDNLYWYRRVMGKEIKFLLHFVKESKQDESGMPNNRFLAERTGGTYSTLKVQPAELEDSGVYFCASSQGPSGRAYEQYFGPGTRLTVT.

This clone has only one observation. The V gene is TRBV19, the J gene TRBJ1-2; 9 bases agree with TRBD1. J was trimmed by 7 bases and V by 5 bases; bases with no gene match: 17. The CDR3 has 17 amino acids. Germline V CDR1 and CDR2: LNHDA, SQIVND (reference sequence). The CDR3: CASSLSTVPGQGGGYTF. In DNA, the CDR3 is TGTGCCAGTAGTCTCTCAACCGTACCGGGACAGGGAGGTGGCTACACCTTC.

This sequence joins TRBV7-6 and TRBJ2-1, with D tentatively TRBD2 (6 bases). The V end lost 0 bases, the J end lost 12 bases, and 12 bases lay between the germline ends. CDR1 and CDR2 (germline): SGHVS, FNYEAQ. The CDR3 spans 13 residues. This chain's CDR3 is CASSLAGGVSQFF. Here the CDR3 DNA reads TGTGCCAGCAGCTTAGCTGGCGGGGTATCGCAGTTCTTC.

The chain carries TRBV6-5 and TRBJ1-3; D not certain. The germline V gene encodes CDR1 MNHEY and CDR2 SVGAGI. Trimming cost V 5 bases and J 7 bases, with 12 bases left between them. This CDR3 contains 13 residues. The chain's CDR3 is CASSLRSRNTIYF. In DNA, the CDR3 is TGTGCCAGCAGTCTGAGAAGTCGGAACACCATATATTTT.

This chain uses TRBV19 with TRBJ2-3; 14 nucleotides align to TRBD2. V trimming: 7 bases; J trimming: 4 bases; junction bases outside the gene matches: 13. The germline CDR1 and CDR2 sequences are LNHDA and SQIVND (reference sequence). This CDR3 spans 18 amino acids. CDR3: CASKPGLAGVGVADTQYF. The CDR3 DNA follows: TGTGCCAGTAAACCGGGACTAGCGGGAGTTGGAGTGGCAGATACGCAGTATTTT.

This chain uses TRBV19 with TRBJ2-7, with D possibly TRBD2 on 6 matching bases. Per germline, CDR1 LNHDA and CDR2 SQIVND (reference sequence). Trimming removed 1 base at V and 3 bases at J, with 13 bases between. The CDR3 is 15 residues long. The CDR3 region has the DNA TGTGCCAGTAGTATAGCGGGGGTTAGCCACTACGAGCAGTACTTC. It encodes CASSIAGVSHYEQYF.

This chain connects TRBV28 to TRBJ2-7, with a tentative D call TRBD2 (7 bases). The V gene lost 6 bases and the J gene lost 7 bases, with 25 bases spanning the gap. CDR3 length: 16 amino acids. Per the germline V gene, CDR1 is MDHEN and CDR2 is SYDVKM. The CDR3 bases are TGTGCCAGCAGCGCTCAGGCGGGGGCCGGTGGGAGGGAGCAGTACTTC. It is translated as CASSAQAGAGGREQYF. Together with reference TRBV28 and TRBJ2-7, the CDR3 gives the full variable domain: DVKVTQSSRYLVKRTGEKVFLECVQDMDHENMFWYRQDPGLGLRLIYFSYDVKMKEKGDIPEGYSVSREKKERFSLILESASTNQTSMYLCASSAQAGAGGREQYFGPGTRLTVT.

This clone is a singleton in its sample. V gene TRBV28 combines with J gene TRBJ2-1, with 10 bases that match TRBD2. The length of the CDR3 is 15 residues. Per germline, CDR1 MDHEN and CDR2 SYDVKM. Losses at the gene ends were 6 bases for V and 5 bases for J; bases not matched to a gene: 7. The CDR3 reads CASRPSGSVDNEQFF. DNA of the CDR3: TGTGCCAGCAGGCCTAGCGGGAGCGTCGACAATGAGCAGTTCTTC.

The V call is TRBV5-1, the J call TRBJ2-7; 8 bases agree with TRBD1. Per germline, CDR1 SGHRS and CDR2 YFSETQ. V gave up 3 bases and J gave up 7 bases; unmatched junction bases: 3. This CDR3 is 12 amino acids long. The CDR3 is CASSSTGVEQYF. The CDR3 DNA reads as TGCGCCAGCAGCTCGACAGGGGTAGAGCAGTACTTC.

The chain uses TRBV7-6 and TRBJ2-6; 7 bases line up with TRBD1. This CDR3 contains 17 residues. V gave up 5 bases and J gave up 0 bases; unmatched junction bases: 7. CDR1 is SGHVS and CDR2 is FNYEAQ in the germline V gene. The CDR3 DNA reads TGTGCCAGCAGCCGAGTGACAGGGTACTCTGGGGCCAACGTCCTGACTTTC. Residues: CASSRVTGYSGANVLTF.

The chain has TRBV27 and TRBJ1-2; D is unresolved. With 5 bases removed from V and 7 bases from J, the gap between germline ends came to 14 bases. The CDR3 covers 13 residues. The germline gives CDR1 MNHEY, CDR2 SMNVEV (reference sequence). The CDR3 bases are TGTGCCAGCAGTCCAGCCCGGCAGGCTGGCTACACCTTC. Residues: CASSPARQAGYTF.

The chain links TRBV6-5 to TRBJ2-7; 7 bases map to TRBD1. Germline CDR1 and CDR2: MNHEY and SVGAGI. CDR3 length: 14 residues. V was pared by 6 bases and J by 2 bases, with 7 bases of the junction left unmatched. DNA of the CDR3: TGTGCCAGCAGCCCAGGGCAGGGGGCCTACGAGCAGTACTTC. Residues: CASSPGQGAYEQYF.

The chain uses TRBV18 and TRBJ2-7; D gene uncertain. CDR1 is KGHSH, CDR2 LQKENI, per germline. The CDR3 is 14 residues long. Trimming stripped 6 bases from V and 2 bases from J, with 14 bases between. CDR3 amino acids: CASSPLVNPYEQYF. In nucleotides, the CDR3 is TGTGCCAGCTCGCCCCTCGTGAACCCCTACGAGCAGTACTTC. Full variable domain (rest looked up from reference TRBV18 and TRBJ2-7): NAGVMQNPRHLVRRRGQEARLRCSPMKGHSHVYWYRQLPEEGLKFMVYLQKENIIDESGMPKERFSAEFPKEGPSILRIQQVVRGDSAAYFCASSPLVNPYEQYFGPGTRLTVT.

This chain uses TRBV19 with TRBJ2-1, with TRBD2 as a possible D gene (6 bases). The CDR3 runs 17 residues. CDR1 LNHDA and CDR2 SQIVND come from the germline V gene (reference sequence). Between the trimmed V and J ends, which lost 7 bases and 2 bases, there was a span of 21 bases. The CDR3 DNA sequence: TGTGCCAGTATGCCCAATTGGGGGAGGAGGCCCTACAATGAGCAGTTCTTC. It codes for CASMPNWGRRPYNEQFF.

J is TRBJ1-5 and V is TRBV27, with D possibly TRBD1 on 6 matching bases. The germline V gene encodes CDR1 MNHEY and CDR2 SMNVEV (reference sequence). The CDR3 is 13 amino acids. V was shortened by 5 bases and J by 6 bases, with 11 bases between the two germline ends. The CDR3 nucleotides read TGTGCCAGCAGTATCGGACAGCGTCAGCCCCAGCATTTT. Its protein product is CASSIGQRQPQHF.

This rearrangement joins TRBV5-1 to TRBJ2-1; D is ambiguous. This CDR3 region has 17 residues. CDR1 is SGHRS, CDR2 YFSETQ, per germline. The V end was cut by 1 base, the J end by 0 bases, with 14 bases between. This CDR3 is CASSLLSDRSSYNEQFF. The CDR3 DNA reads as TGCGCCAGCAGCTTGTTATCTGACCGGAGCTCCTACAATGAGCAGTTCTTC.

The table lists this clone with a count of one. The rearrangement links TRBV10-3 to TRBJ2-2; D remains unclear. The CDR3 has 15 amino acids. Germline V gene sequence: CDR1 ENHRY, CDR2 SYGVKD. Trimming took 10 bases from V and 0 from J, leaving 15 bases between them. CDR3: CATSQKTSNTGELFF. CDR3 nucleotide sequence: TGTGCCACTTCCCAGAAAACCTCGAACACCGGGGAGCTGTTTTTT.

The chain carries TRBV28 and TRBJ2-7, with D maybe TRBD1 (6 bases). Looked up from germline, CDR1 is MDHEN and CDR2 is SYDVKM. This CDR3 region has 17 residues. Between the trimmed V and J ends, which lost 4 bases and 0 bases, there was a span of 19 bases. The CDR3 nucleotides read TGTGCCAGCAGTTCACCCTTCGGACAGAAACTCTCCTACGAGCAGTACTTC. Its translation is CASSSPFGQKLSYEQYF.

This rearrangement joins TRBV5-1 to TRBJ2-3, with 9 bases that match TRBD2. The CDR3 sequence is 16 residues long. V shed 4 bases and J 2 bases; nucleotides not matched to a gene: 8. CDR1 and CDR2 (germline): SGHRS, YFSETQ. The CDR3 region has the DNA TGCGCCAGCAGCCGCGAGACTAGCGGATACACAGATACGCAGTATTTT. It yields the protein CASSRETSGYTDTQYF.

The CDR3 bases are TGCAGCGGTAAACGGACTAGCGGGTGGGATACGCAGTATTTT. Amino acids: CSGKRTSGWDTQYF. The V and J genes are TRBV29-1 and TRBJ2-3, with 11 bases matching TRBD2. CDR3 length: 14 residues. Germline loops: CDR1 SQVTM, CDR2 ANQGSEA. With 7 bases clipped from V and 6 bases from J, the junction kept 9 bases outside the gene matches.

The count of this clone is one. The rearrangement links TRBV5-1 to TRBJ2-5; a possible D gene is TRBD2 (5 bases). CDR3 length: 13 amino acids. Deletions cut 5 bases from V and 2 bases from J, with 10 bases between. In germline, CDR1 is SGHRS, CDR2 YFSETQ. The CDR3 DNA reads TGCGCCAGCAGAGGGTCGGGACAAGAGACCCAGTACTTC. Its translation: CASRGSGQETQYF. Looking up the rest from reference TRBV5-1 and TRBJ2-5 gives the full variable domain: KAGVTQTPRYLIKTRGQQVTLSCSPISGHRSVSWYQQTPGQGLQFLFEYFSETQRNKGNFPGRFSGRQFSNSRSEMNVSTLELGDSALYLCASRGSGQETQYFGPGTRLLVL.

The genes are TRBV5-1 and TRBJ2-7, with 8 bases that match TRBD2. The ends lost 7 bases at V and 2 bases at J; junction bases unmatched: 5. Germline-derived CDR1 and CDR2 are SGHRS and YFSETQ. This CDR3 is 13 amino acids long. Here the CDR3 reads CASGSGLAYEQYF. In DNA, the CDR3 is TGCGCCAGCGGATCGGGACTAGCCTACGAGCAGTACTTC. Full variable domain (missing parts from reference TRBV5-1 and TRBJ2-7): KAGVTQTPRYLIKTRGQQVTLSCSPISGHRSVSWYQQTPGQGLQFLFEYFSETQRNKGNFPGRFSGRQFSNSRSEMNVSTLELGDSALYLCASGSGLAYEQYFGPGTRLTVT.

V and J are TRBV4-1 and TRBJ1-1, with D uncertain. Between the trimmed V and J ends, which lost 2 bases and 4 bases, there was a span of 8 bases. The germline CDR1 and CDR2 sequences are MGHRA and YSYEKL. The CDR3 covers 13 residues. For the CDR3, the DNA is TGCGCCAGCAGCCAATTTCATGGCACTGAAGCTTTCTTT. Protein sequence: CASSQFHGTEAFF.

The V and J genes are TRBV7-9 and TRBJ2-1; TRBD2 matches at 13 bases. The CDR3 runs 15 residues. The germline V gene encodes CDR1 SEHNR and CDR2 FQNEAQ (reference sequence). V lost 3 bases, J lost 7 bases, and 3 bases stayed unmatched. Written as DNA, the CDR3 is TGTGCCAGCAGCTTTGGGACTAGCGGGACGAATGAGCAGTTCTTC. This encodes CASSFGTSGTNEQFF.

The gene calls are TRBV6-4 and TRBJ2-2; 10 bases align to TRBD1. Germline trimming cut 5 bases from V and 4 bases from J; bases unmatched to any gene: 4. Germline V gene lookup returns CDR1 MRHNA and CDR2 SNTAGT. This CDR3 region has 15 residues. The CDR3 region is CASSRDRGTTGELFF. CDR3 in DNA: TGTGCCAGCAGTCGGGACAGGGGTACCACCGGGGAGCTGTTTTTT.

This clone was seen a single time. The rearrangement uses TRBV5-1 and TRBJ2-5; D is possibly TRBD1 (5 bases). The germline gives CDR1 SGHRS, CDR2 YFSETQ. The CDR3 is 13 residues long. V was shortened by 2 bases and J by 2 bases, with 7 bases between the two germline ends. CDR3 coding DNA: TGCGCCAGCAGCTTCCAGGGACAAGAGACCCAGTACTTC. Protein sequence: CASSFQGQETQYF.

The chain links TRBV28 to TRBJ2-7, with TRBD2 as a possible D gene (5 bases). Trimming shortened V by 7 bases and J by 4 bases, and 20 bases separated the two germline ends. Germline CDR1 is MDHEN and CDR2 is SYDVKM. There are 15 residues in the CDR3. CDR3 region: CASTQGGPNRYEQYF. Written as DNA, the CDR3 is TGTGCCAGCACCCAAGGCGGGCCAAATCGGTACGAGCAGTACTTC.

CDR3 sequence (DNA): TGTGCCAGCAGTGAATATTACGAGCAGTACTTC. Amino acids: CASSEYYEQYF. The chain joins TRBV25-1 to TRBJ2-7; D gene unclear. The CDR3 sequence is 11 residues long. Germline lookup yields CDR1 MGHDK and CDR2 SYGVNS. V lost 0 bases to trimming and J lost 4 bases, with 1 base between them.

This clone has a single count. The rearrangement links TRBV5-1 to TRBJ2-7, with 8 bases matching TRBD1. CDR1 and CDR2 from the germline V gene are SGHRS and YFSETQ. V shed 0 bases, J shed 1 base, and the junction held 3 bases outside the gene matches. This CDR3 is 15 amino acids long. In DNA, the CDR3 is TGCGCCAGCAGCTTGGAACAGGGGGTGTCCTACGAGCAGTACTTC. It codes for CASSLEQGVSYEQYF.